This TCR beta chain was recovered during a study of blood T cell repertoires in COVID-19. Study-level information: Researchers got acute and convalescent COVID-19 samples from the United States, Italy and Spain. In each case, the material was cDNA or gDNA derived from T cells, B-cell-depleted T cells, or PBMCs.

The CDR3 consists of 14 residues. Germline CDR1 and CDR2: LGHDT and YNNKEL (reference sequence). Trimming at V came to 4 bases and at J to 5 bases, leaving 6 bases not matched to a gene. As handled by the study authors: Quantification of nucleated cells was approximated via reference gene primer amplification. Assay: immunoSEQ multiplex PCR; the TCRdb copy retains only in-frame clones and omits some. V and J calls and clone size are as listed in that table; D and trimming were resolved from the DNA. This table has over 200,000 clones, about 83% appearing once. This receptor was taken from a man aged 80 or over with acute or convalescent COVID-19. The sequenced material came from peripheral blood. The chain joins TRBV3-1 (or the pseudogene TRBV3-2) to TRBJ2-5; 8 bases agree with TRBD2. Here the CDR3 DNA reads TGTGCCAGCAGCCTTGCGGGAGGAAGGGAGACCCAGTACTTC. It yields the protein CASSLAGGRETQYF.